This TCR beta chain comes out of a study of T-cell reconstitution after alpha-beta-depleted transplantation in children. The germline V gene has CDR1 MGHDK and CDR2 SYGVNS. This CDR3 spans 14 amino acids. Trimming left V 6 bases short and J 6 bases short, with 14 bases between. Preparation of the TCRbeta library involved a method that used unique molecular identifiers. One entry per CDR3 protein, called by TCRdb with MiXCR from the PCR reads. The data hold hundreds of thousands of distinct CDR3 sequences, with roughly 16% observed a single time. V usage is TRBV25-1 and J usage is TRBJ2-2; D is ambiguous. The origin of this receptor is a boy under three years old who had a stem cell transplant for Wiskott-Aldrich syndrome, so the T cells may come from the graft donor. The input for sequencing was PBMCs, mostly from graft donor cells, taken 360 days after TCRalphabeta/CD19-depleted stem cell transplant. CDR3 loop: CASSLMDGPGELFF. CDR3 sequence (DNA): TGTGCCAGCAGCTTAATGGACGGCCCCGGGGAGCTGTTTTTT.